This T cell receptor beta chain was recovered during a study of T cell responses to AZD1222 COVID-19 vaccine. Produced via immunoSEQ multiplex PCR; TCRdb's table is partial and in-frame only. In the table there are around 270,000 clones, about 94% of which are singletons. CDR3 length: 15 residues. Germline CDR1 and CDR2: SNHLY and FYNNEI. Trimming shortened V by 5 bases and J by 2 bases, and 15 bases separated the two germline ends. The starting material was peripheral blood, obtained 28 days after the second AZD1222 dose. The receptor's source is an adult who received the AZD1222 COVID-19 vaccine. This rearrangement joins TRBV2 to TRBJ2-5; no firm D call. The CDR3 protein is CASSRMIADQETQYF. The CDR3 region has the DNA TGTGCCAGCAGTAGGATGATTGCGGATCAAGAGACCCAGTACTTC. The variable domain in full, with the rest retrieved from reference TRBV2 and TRBJ2-5, is EPEVTQTPSHQVTQMGQEVILRCVPISNHLYFYWYRQILGQKVEFLVSFYNNEISEKSEIFDDQFSVERPDGSNFTLKIRSTKLEDSAMYFCASSRMIADQETQYFGPGTRLLVL.